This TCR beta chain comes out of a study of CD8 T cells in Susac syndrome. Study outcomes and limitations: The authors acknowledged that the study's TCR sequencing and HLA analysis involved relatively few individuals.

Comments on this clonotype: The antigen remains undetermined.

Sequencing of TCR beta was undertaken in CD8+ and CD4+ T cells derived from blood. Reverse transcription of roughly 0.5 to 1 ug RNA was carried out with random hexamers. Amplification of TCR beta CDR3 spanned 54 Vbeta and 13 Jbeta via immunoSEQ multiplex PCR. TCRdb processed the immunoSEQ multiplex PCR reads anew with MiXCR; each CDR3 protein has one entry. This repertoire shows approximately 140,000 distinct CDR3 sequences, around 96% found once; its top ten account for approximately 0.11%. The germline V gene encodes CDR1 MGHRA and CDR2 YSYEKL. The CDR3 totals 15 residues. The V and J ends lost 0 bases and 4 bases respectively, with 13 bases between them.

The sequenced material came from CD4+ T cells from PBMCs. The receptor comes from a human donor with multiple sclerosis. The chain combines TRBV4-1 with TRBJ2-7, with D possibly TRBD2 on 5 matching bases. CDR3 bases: TGCGCCAGCAGCCAAGAGAAAGGGCGAGGGTACGAGCAGTACTTC. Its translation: CASSQEKGRGYEQYF.